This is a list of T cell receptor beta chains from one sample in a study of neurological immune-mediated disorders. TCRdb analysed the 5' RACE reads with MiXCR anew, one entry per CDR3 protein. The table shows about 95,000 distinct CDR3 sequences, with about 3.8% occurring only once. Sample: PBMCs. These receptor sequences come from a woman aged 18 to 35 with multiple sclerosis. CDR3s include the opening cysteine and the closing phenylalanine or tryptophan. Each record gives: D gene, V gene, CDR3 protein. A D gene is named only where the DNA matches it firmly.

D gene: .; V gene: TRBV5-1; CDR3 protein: CASSPEQGDTYGYTF
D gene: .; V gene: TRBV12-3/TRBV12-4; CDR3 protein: CASRRGRYDTEAFF
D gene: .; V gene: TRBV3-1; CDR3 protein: CASSQRVLDTQYF
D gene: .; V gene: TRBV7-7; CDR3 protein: CASSLENTGELFF
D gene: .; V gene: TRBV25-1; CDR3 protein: CASSGEGSGRQPQHF
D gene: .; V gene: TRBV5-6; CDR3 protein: CASSLDPSYNSPLHF
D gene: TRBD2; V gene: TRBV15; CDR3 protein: CATRVRGLGVGEQFF
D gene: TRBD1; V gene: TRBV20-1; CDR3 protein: CSATDRGTGELFF
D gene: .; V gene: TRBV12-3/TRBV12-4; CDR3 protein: CASSLRGVGAEQYF
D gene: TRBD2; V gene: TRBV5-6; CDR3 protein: CASSEKAGGSSYNEQFF
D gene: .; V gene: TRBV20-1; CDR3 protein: CSAKELDLNSNQPQHF
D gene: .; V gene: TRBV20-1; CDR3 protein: CSARTPTGNTEAFF
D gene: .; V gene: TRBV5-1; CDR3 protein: CASSLAAASTDTQYF
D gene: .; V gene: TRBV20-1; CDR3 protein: CSARSRWGRAHNEQFF
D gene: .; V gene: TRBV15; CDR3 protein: CATSSLGDILNIQYF
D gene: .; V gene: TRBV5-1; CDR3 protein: CASSRDGVDEQFF
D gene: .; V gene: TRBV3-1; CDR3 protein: CASSQDTGFEQFF
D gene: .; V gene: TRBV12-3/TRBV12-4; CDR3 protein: CASSWGRGNTEAFF
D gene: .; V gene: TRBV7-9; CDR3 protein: CASSAGGAGYEQYF
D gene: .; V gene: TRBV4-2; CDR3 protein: CASSQAKGVTGELFF
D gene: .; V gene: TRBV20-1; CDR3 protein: CSARFGSTDTQYF
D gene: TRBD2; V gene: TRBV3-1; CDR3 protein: CASSQNPGHLLAGGNNEQFF
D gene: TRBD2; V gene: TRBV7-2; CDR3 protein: CASSFVTSGKETQYF
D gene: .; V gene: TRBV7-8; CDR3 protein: CASSLAAFGGARDEQYF
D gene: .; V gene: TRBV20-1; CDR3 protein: CSAYEEGAYNEQFF
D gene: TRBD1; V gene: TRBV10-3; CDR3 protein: CAISESGGQEKNIQYF
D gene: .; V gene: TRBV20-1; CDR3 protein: CSASKGTNQPQHF
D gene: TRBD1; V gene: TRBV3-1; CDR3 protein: CASSQTARTGDGYTF
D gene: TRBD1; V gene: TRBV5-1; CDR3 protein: CASSLGQGLGNTEAFF
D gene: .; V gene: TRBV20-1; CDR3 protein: CSARGRGDTEAFF
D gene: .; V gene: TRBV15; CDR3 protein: CATSSPGQGKYEQYF
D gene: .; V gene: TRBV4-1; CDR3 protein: CATPWADTQYF
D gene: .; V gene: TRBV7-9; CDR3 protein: CASSPGGVGGYTF
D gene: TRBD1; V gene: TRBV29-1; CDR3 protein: CSVGYRGAEAFF
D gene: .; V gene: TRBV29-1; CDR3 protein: CSVASTNTEAFF
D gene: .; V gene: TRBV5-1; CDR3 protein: CASSLFGQPHTEAFF
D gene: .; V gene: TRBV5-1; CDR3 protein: CASKKTGNSPLHF
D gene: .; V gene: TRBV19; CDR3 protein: CASSPGPLYSNQPQHF
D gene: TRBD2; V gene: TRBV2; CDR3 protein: CASSGRGRGTYEQYF
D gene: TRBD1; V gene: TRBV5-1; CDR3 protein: CASSLAGTGNTEAFF